This T cell receptor (beta chain) was recorded in a study of beta chain features in type 1 diabetes. Study-level findings and limits: Type 1 diabetes patients had TCRB CDR3s that were shorter (moderately but significantly so) in all four CD4+ subsets. The study notes PCR might favor shorter templates equally in patients and controls.

Sequenced material consisted of expressed TCRB transcripts (all of the isolated RNA was reverse transcribed). Generated by immunoSEQ multiplex PCR, the TCRdb table keeps only in-frame clones and is missing some. The sample has 300,000 to 350,000 clones; 13% are singletons. A word on this clone: Its target is unknown.

The CDR3 length is 14 residues. From germline, CDR1 is MGHDK and CDR2 SYGVNS. Unmatched junction bases numbered 10, after V lost 4 bases and J lost 8 bases. J is TRBJ1-2 and V is TRBV25-1; 7 bases map to TRBD1. The TCR comes from a woman younger than 35 with type 1 diabetes. The sequenced sample consisted of naive CD4+ T cells from blood. CDR3 protein: CASSGPTGLRGYTF. The DNA of the CDR3 is TGTGCCAGCAGTGGCCCGACAGGGCTCCGCGGCTACACCTTC.